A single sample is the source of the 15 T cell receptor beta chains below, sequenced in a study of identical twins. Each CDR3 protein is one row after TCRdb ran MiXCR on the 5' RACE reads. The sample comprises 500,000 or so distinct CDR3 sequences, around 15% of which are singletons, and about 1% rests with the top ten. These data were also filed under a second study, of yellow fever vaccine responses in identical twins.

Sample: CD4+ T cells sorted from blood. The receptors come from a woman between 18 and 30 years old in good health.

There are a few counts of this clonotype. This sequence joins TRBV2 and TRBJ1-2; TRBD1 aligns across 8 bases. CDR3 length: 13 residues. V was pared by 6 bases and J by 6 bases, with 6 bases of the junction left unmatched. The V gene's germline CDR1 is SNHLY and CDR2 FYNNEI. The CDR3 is CASRVQGADGYTF. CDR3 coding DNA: TGTGCCAGCAGAGTGCAGGGGGCGGATGGCTACACCTTC.

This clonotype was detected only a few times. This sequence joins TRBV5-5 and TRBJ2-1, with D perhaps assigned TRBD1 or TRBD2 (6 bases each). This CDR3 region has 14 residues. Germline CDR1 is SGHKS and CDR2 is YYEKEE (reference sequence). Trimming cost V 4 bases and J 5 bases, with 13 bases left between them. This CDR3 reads CASSTPGGHNEQFF. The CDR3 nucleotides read TGTGCCAGCAGCACGCCCGGGGGCCACAATGAGCAGTTCTTC.

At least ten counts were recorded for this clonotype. In DNA form, the CDR3 reads TGTGCCAGCAGCTCCTATACAGGGGGAATGAACACCGGGGAGCTGTTTTTT. Amino acid sequence: CASSSYTGGMNTGELFF. The chain joins TRBV5-6 to TRBJ2-2; 8 bases fit TRBD1. Germline V gene lookup returns CDR1 SGHDT and CDR2 YYEEEE. The CDR3 extends over 17 amino acids. Germline trimming cut 3 bases from V and 1 base from J; bases unmatched to any gene: 8.

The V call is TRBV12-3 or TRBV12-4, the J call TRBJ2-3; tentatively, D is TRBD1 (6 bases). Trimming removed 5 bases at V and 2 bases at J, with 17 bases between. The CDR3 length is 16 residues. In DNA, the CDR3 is TGTGCCAGCAGTGCCCCCCTAACAGGGTCCACAGATACGCAGTATTTT. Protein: CASSAPLTGSTDTQYF.

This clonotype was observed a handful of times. The CDR3 coding sequence is TGTGCCAGCAGTTTCGCCAGGGCTAGCACAGATACGCAGTATTTT. Translation: CASSFARASTDTQYF. V and J are TRBV28 and TRBJ2-3; D possibly corresponds to TRBD1 (5 bases). Looked up from germline, CDR1 is MDHEN and CDR2 is SYDVKM. Deletions cut 3 bases from V and 0 bases from J, with 10 bases between. This CDR3 comprises 15 residues.

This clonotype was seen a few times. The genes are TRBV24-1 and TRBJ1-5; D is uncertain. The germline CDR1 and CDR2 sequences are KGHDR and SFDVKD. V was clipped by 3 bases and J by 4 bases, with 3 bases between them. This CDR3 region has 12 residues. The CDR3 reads CATSDVNQPQHF. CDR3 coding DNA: TGTGCCACCAGTGATGTGAATCAGCCCCAGCATTTT.

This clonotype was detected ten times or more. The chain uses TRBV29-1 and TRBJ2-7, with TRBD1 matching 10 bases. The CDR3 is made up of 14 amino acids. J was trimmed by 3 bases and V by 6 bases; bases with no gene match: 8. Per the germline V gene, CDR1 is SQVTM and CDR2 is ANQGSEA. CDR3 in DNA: TGCAGCGTCACACCGGGACAGGGGCACTACGAGCAGTACTTC. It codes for CSVTPGQGHYEQYF.

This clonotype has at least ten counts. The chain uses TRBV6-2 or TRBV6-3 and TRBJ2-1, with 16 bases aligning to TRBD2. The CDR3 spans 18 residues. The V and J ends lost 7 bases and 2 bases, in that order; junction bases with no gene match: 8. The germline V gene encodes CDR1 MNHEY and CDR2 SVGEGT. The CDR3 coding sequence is TGTGCCAGCAACACAATCGGGACTAGCGGGAGGGCCTACAATGAGCAGTTCTTC. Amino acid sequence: CASNTIGTSGRAYNEQFF.

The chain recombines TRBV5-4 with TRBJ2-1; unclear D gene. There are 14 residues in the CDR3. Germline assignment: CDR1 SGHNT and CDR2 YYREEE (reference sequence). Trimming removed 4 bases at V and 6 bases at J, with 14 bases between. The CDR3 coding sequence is TGTGCCAGCAGCCCCGATGTGTTTGCCAATGAGCAGTTCTTC. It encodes CASSPDVFANEQFF.

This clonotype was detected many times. This chain's CDR3 is CASSERNRNSPLHF. Written as DNA, the CDR3 is TGTGCCAGCAGTGAACGCAACAGGAATTCACCCCTCCACTTT. J is TRBJ1-6 and V is TRBV25-1, with D tentatively TRBD1 (5 bases). Trimming stripped 2 bases from V and 7 bases from J, with 9 bases between. From germline, CDR1 is MGHDK and CDR2 SYGVNS. The CDR3 loop spans 14 amino acids.

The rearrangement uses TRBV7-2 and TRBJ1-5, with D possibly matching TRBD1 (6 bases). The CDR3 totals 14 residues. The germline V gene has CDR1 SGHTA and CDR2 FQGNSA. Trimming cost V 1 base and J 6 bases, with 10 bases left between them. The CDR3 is CASSLVRGGQPQHF. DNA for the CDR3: TGTGCCAGCAGCTTAGTCAGGGGTGGTCAGCCCCAGCATTTT.

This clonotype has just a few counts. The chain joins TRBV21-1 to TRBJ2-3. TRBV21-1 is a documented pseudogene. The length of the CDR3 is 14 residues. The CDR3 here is CASSETNNGDTQYF. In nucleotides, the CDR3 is TGTGCCAGCAGCGAGACAAATAACGGCGATACGCAGTATTTT.

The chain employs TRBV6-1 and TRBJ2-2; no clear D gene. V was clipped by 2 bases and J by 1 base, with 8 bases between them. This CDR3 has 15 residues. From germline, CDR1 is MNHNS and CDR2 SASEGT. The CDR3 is CASSERPGNTGELFF. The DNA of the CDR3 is TGTGCCAGCAGTGAACGTCCAGGGAACACCGGGGAGCTGTTTTTT.

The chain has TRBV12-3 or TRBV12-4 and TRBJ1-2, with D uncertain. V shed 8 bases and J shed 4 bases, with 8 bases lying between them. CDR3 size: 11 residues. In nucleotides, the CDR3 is TGTGCCAGCGGGCGGTCCTATGGCTACACCTTC. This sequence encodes CASGRSYGYTF.

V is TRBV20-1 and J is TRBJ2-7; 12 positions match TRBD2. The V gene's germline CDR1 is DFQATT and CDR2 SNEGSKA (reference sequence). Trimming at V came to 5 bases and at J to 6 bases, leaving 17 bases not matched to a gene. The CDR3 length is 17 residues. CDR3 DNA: TGCAGTGCTCGAAAACTAGCGGGAGGAATTGTCGGGGGCGAGCAGTACTTC. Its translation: CSARKLAGGIVGGEQYF.